This entry lists 25 T cell receptor beta chains sequenced from one sample in a study of blood T cell dynamics during melanoma immunotherapy. Stated time point: pre-treatment baseline. Clones were sequenced by immunoSEQ multiplex PCR, and TCRdb holds only the in-frame ones, with some missing. In the table there are more than 10,000 clones, 84% of which are singletons. Sequencing was performed on blood, taken from a patient treated with checkpoint blockade. Receptor source: a human donor with melanoma.

V and J are TRBV12-5 and TRBJ1-4; D not certain. CDR1 and CDR2 from the germline V gene are LGHNT and FRNRAP. The CDR3 consists of 17 residues. Trimming stripped 5 bases from V and 8 bases from J, with 24 bases between. The CDR3 loop is CASGPLLSTKRVEKLFF. CDR3 bases: TGTGCTAGTGGTCCCCTTCTTTCGACAAAAAGGGTCGAAAAACTGTTTTTT.

J is TRBJ1-1 and V is TRBV6-1, with D hard to call. V was cut by 3 bases and J by 0 bases, with 11 bases left in between. The CDR3 spans 15 residues. Germline V gene sequence: CDR1 MNHNS, CDR2 SASEGT. The CDR3 sequence is CASSEKKDLNTEAFF. CDR3 nucleotide sequence: TGTGCCAGCAGTGAGAAAAAGGATTTGAACACTGAAGCTTTCTTT.

This rearrangement joins TRBV28 to TRBJ2-5, with 8 bases fitting TRBD1. TRBJ2-7 matches the DNA end more closely, so the J call is doubtful. This CDR3 contains 13 residues. The V gene's germline CDR1 is MDHEN and CDR2 SYDVKM. Here the CDR3 reads CASSLQGAYEQYF. The CDR3 bases are TGTGCCAGCAGCCTACAGGGGGCCTACGAGCAGTACTTC.

This clone was seen more than once but under ten times. The chain has TRBV2 and TRBJ2-1, with D perhaps given as TRBD1 or TRBD2 (5 bases each). There are 11 residues in the CDR3. Germline V gene data show CDR1 as SNHLY and CDR2 as FYNNEI. The V gene lost 10 bases and the J gene lost 15 bases, with 19 bases spanning the gap. The CDR3 is CATGAGSAGFF. The CDR3 bases are TGTGCCACCGGAGCAGGGTCTGCGGGGTTCTTC.

The J gene is TRBJ2-5, the V gene TRBV7-3; 11 nucleotides match TRBD2. Germline V gene data show CDR1 as SGHTA and CDR2 as FQGTGA. The CDR3 runs to 18 residues. V gave up 1 base and J gave up 1 base; unmatched junction bases: 8. The CDR3 coding sequence is TGTGCCAGCAGCTTAAATTTCGGGACTAGCGGTGTCCAAGAGACCCAGTACTTC. As protein: CASSLNFGTSGVQETQYF.

This clone was observed a single time. The genes are TRBV7-9 and TRBJ1-5; D gene uncertain. In germline, CDR1 is SEHNR, CDR2 FQNEAQ (reference sequence). Trimming removed 1 base from V and 0 bases from J, with 16 bases in between. The CDR3 has 18 amino acids. Written as DNA, the CDR3 is TGTGCCAGCAGCTTAGGGGCAGGCGGGCAATATAGCAATCAGCCCCAGCATTTT. It translates to CASSLGAGGQYSNQPQHF.

CDR3 DNA: TGTGCCAGCAGCTTCGGACAGGGGGCATGGACAGATACGCAGTATTTT. This codes for CASSFGQGAWTDTQYF. The chain links TRBV7-9 to TRBJ2-3; 11 nucleotides match TRBD1. Germline CDR1 and CDR2: SEHNR and FQNEAQ (reference sequence). The CDR3 runs 16 residues. J was trimmed by 3 bases and V by 3 bases; bases with no gene match: 5.

The rearrangement uses TRBV5-4 and TRBJ1-1, with D possibly being TRBD1 (6 bases). The CDR3 has 14 residues. CDR1 and CDR2 from the germline V gene are SGHNT and YYREEE (reference sequence). V lost 7 bases and J lost 4, with 17 bases in between. The DNA of the CDR3 is TGTGCCAGCCGCGCAGGTAGGGGGGTCACTGAAGCTTTCTTT. Its translation is CASRAGRGVTEAFF.

This clone was recorded once. The chain uses TRBV2 and TRBJ2-1; TRBD2 might be the D (6 bases). Trimming shortened V by 6 bases and J by 0 bases, and 21 bases separated the two germline ends. The CDR3 sequence is 18 residues long. Germline CDR1 reads SNHLY; CDR2 reads FYNNEI. In DNA form, the CDR3 reads TGTGCCAGCAGCGCCCCTACCGGGGGTGGAGGCTCCTACAATGAGCAGTTCTTC. Amino acids: CASSAPTGGGGSYNEQFF.

This clone has only a few counts. As DNA, the CDR3 is TGTGCCAGCAGTTACTCAGACAATCAGCCCCAGCATTTT. This codes for CASSYSDNQPQHF. The V call is TRBV6-5, the J call TRBJ1-5, with unresolved D. V was shortened by 0 bases and J by 3 bases, with 3 bases between the two germline ends. The CDR3 is 13 amino acids. Germline V gene sequence: CDR1 MNHEY, CDR2 SVGAGI.

The gene calls are TRBV6-5 and TRBJ1-1, with D maybe TRBD1 (6 bases). V lost 4 bases and J 4 bases, leaving 10 bases between the germline ends. Germline CDR1 is MNHEY and CDR2 is SVGAGI. The CDR3 consists of 13 residues. The CDR3: CASSSQGSTEAFF. CDR3 DNA sequence: TGTGCCAGCAGTTCTCAGGGGTCCACTGAAGCTTTCTTT.

The CDR3 loop reads CASSRTDTQYF. The CDR3 DNA follows: TGTGCCAGCAGCCGCACAGATACGCAGTATTTT. The chain employs TRBV7-9 and TRBJ2-3, with D unresolved. The CDR3 sequence is 11 residues long. V was shortened by 5 bases and J by 1 base, with 1 base between the two germline ends. CDR1 SEHNR and CDR2 FQNEAQ come from the germline V gene (reference sequence).

The CDR3 coding sequence is TGTGCCAGCAGCTCGCGGGGGGCAAACACCGGGGAGCTGTTTTTT. Translated, it gives CASSSRGANTGELFF. The chain recombines TRBV11-3 with TRBJ2-2, with TRBD2 matching over 8 bases. The CDR3 length is 15 residues. V lost 4 bases and J lost 2; bases outside the gene matches: 3. Germline V lookup: CDR1 SGHNT, CDR2 YENEEA.

This chain links TRBV9 with TRBJ2-3, with D hard to call. Trimming stripped 0 bases from V and 2 bases from J, with 16 bases between. The CDR3 runs 17 residues. In germline, CDR1 is SGDLS, CDR2 YYNGEE. The CDR3 is CASSVDPAATYTDTQYF. The CDR3 region has the DNA TGTGCCAGCAGCGTAGACCCCGCAGCTACATACACAGATACGCAGTATTTT.

V gene TRBV6-5 combines with J gene TRBJ1-3; D gene unclear. This CDR3 spans 14 amino acids. V lost 5 bases and J 1 base, leaving 9 bases between the germline ends. Germline V gene data show CDR1 as MNHEY and CDR2 as SVGAGI. CDR3 coding DNA: TGTGCCAGCAGTACCCGACGTTCTGGAAACACCATATATTTT. Its protein is CASSTRRSGNTIYF.

The chain joins TRBV30 to TRBJ1-1; D ambiguous. V was cut by 2 bases and J by 2 bases, with 6 bases left in between. This CDR3 contains 12 residues. Germline CDR1 GTSNPN, CDR2 SVGIG (reference sequence). The DNA for the CDR3 is TGTGCCTGGAGTAGACCCAACACTGAAGCTTTCTTT. Translation: CAWSRPNTEAFF.

This clone was seen only once. The rearrangement joins TRBV4-3 to TRBJ1-4; D unresolved. V shed 0 bases and J shed 0 bases, with 5 bases lying between them. The CDR3 contains 15 residues. CDR1 LGHNA and CDR2 YSLEER come from the germline V gene. The CDR3 nucleotides read TGCGCCAGCAGCCAAGATCGTGCAACTAATGAAAAACTGTTTTTT. Translating gives CASSQDRATNEKLFF.

This rearrangement joins TRBV15 to TRBJ2-5; D gene ambiguous. The germline gives CDR1 LNHNV, CDR2 YYDKDF (reference sequence). The CDR3 sequence is 13 residues long. The V gene lost 1 base and the J gene lost 4 bases, with 7 bases spanning the gap. CDR3 loop: CATSRVLSETQYF. In DNA, the CDR3 is TGTGCCACCAGCAGAGTTCTATCAGAGACCCAGTACTTC.

CDR3 nucleotide sequence: TGTGCCATCAACACAGGGGGGGACAGCACAGATACGCAGTATTTT. Protein: CAINTGGDSTDTQYF. The chain links TRBV10-3 to TRBJ2-3; a possible D gene is TRBD1 (8 bases). The CDR3 is 15 amino acids. Trimming cost V 7 bases and J 0 bases, with 14 bases left between them. Germline V CDR1 and CDR2: ENHRY, SYGVKD.

The J gene is TRBJ1-1, the V gene TRBV7-2; weak D call: TRBD1 (5 bases). Between the trimmed V and J ends, which lost 5 bases and 5 bases, there was a span of 15 bases. Germline values: CDR1 SGHTA, CDR2 FQGNSA. This CDR3 region has 14 residues. This CDR3 is CASSEGPRVTEAFF. The CDR3 DNA is TGTGCCAGCAGCGAGGGCCCCAGGGTTACTGAAGCTTTCTTT.

This clone has more than one count but fewer than ten. The gene calls are TRBV29-1 and TRBJ1-2; 8 bases map to TRBD1. J gave up 9 bases and V 8 bases, and 8 bases lay outside the gene matches. CDR3 length: 11 amino acids. From germline, CDR1 is SQVTM and CDR2 ANQGSEA. The CDR3 here is CSSETGGSYTF. The CDR3 bases are TGCAGCTCCGAAACAGGGGGAAGCTACACCTTC.

The J gene is TRBJ2-7, the V gene TRBV5-1, with 7 bases fitting TRBD2. CDR3 length equals 15 residues. Germline-derived CDR1 and CDR2 are SGHRS and YFSETQ. Germline trimming cut 3 bases from V and 6 bases from J; bases unmatched to any gene: 12. Written as DNA, the CDR3 is TGCGCCAGCAGCTCCTTAGCGGGCGCGGAAGTCGAGCAGTACTTC. It yields the protein CASSSLAGAEVEQYF.

This chain uses TRBV6-5 with TRBJ2-5; D is possibly TRBD2 (6 bases). This CDR3 has 15 amino acids. Per the germline V gene, CDR1 is MNHEY and CDR2 is SVGAGI. V was clipped by 6 bases and J by 2 bases, with 16 bases between them. The CDR3 DNA reads TGTGCCAGCAGCCCGGGACTGCCACCTCAAGAGACCCAGTACTTC. Translated, it gives CASSPGLPPQETQYF.

The chain employs TRBV6-1 and TRBJ2-7; D ambiguous. The CDR3 extends over 13 amino acids. CDR1 and CDR2 (germline): MNHNS, SASEGT. V was trimmed by 1 base and J by 3 bases, leaving 7 bases between them. CDR3 sequence: CASSEVGYYEQYF. The CDR3 DNA follows: TGTGCCAGCAGTGAAGTGGGGTACTACGAGCAGTACTTC.

V and J are TRBV11-2 and TRBJ2-7; no reliable D call. Germline loops: CDR1 SGHAT, CDR2 FQNNGV. This CDR3 is 12 amino acids long. V lost 0 bases, J lost 5 bases, and 5 bases lay in between. The CDR3 reads CASSLDGHEQYF. CDR3 bases: TGTGCCAGCAGCTTAGATGGACACGAGCAGTACTTC.